This is a list of T cell receptor beta chains from one sample in a study of blood T cell repertoires in COVID-19. Profiled with immunoSEQ multiplex PCR; TCRdb holds only in-frame clones, not every one. The sample includes just over 90,000 clones, less than 90% of them seen just once. Source material: peripheral blood. The receptors were sampled from a woman aged 80 or over with acute or convalescent COVID-19. CDR3s include the opening cysteine and the closing phenylalanine or tryptophan. Each record gives: J gene, D gene, clone size, V gene, CDR3 DNA, CDR3 protein. A D gene is named only where the DNA matches it firmly. Rows give clone size only sometimes, using once, few, many, or a class for an expanded clone.

TRBJ2-6	TRBD1	-	TRBV4-1	TGCGCCAGCAGCCCACCCGGGACAGCTTACTCTGGGGCCAACGTCCTGACTTTC	CASSPPGTAYSGANVLTF
TRBJ1-1	-	few	TRBV21-1	TGTGCCAGCAGCTTTGGCAGGGTAGCCTTAGATGAAGCTTTCTTT	CASSFGRVALDEAFF
TRBJ2-1	-	-	TRBV5-4	TGTGCCAGCAGCTTGGTGGGACAAAAAGAGCAGTTCTTC	CASSLVGQKEQFF
TRBJ1-5	TRBD1	once	TRBV19	TGTGCCAGTAGTACGTCCCCCCCGGCCAGGGGGCGGGATCAGCCCCAGCATTTT	CASSTSPPARGRDQPQHF
TRBJ2-7	TRBD2	once	TRBV9	TGTGCCAGCAGCGTAGGGGCTAGCGGGGGGTACGAGCAGTACTTC	CASSVGASGGYEQYF
TRBJ2-7	TRBD1	-	TRBV28	TGTGCCATCCGACAGGGGGCGCGATACGAGCAGTACTTC	CAIRQGARYEQYF
TRBJ1-6	TRBD1	-	TRBV5-6	TGTGCCAGCAGCCCCGGGACAGGGACTTCACCCCTCCACTTT	CASSPGTGTSPLHF
TRBJ1-1	-	few	TRBV15	TGTGCCACCAGCAGAGAGTTTGAGGACACTGAAGCTTTCTTT	CATSREFEDTEAFF
TRBJ1-3	TRBD1	-	TRBV9	TGTGCCAGCAGAGCTCCTCCAGGGGGCTCTGGAAACACCATATATTTT	CASRAPPGGSGNTIYF
TRBJ2-3	-	-	TRBV7-3	TGTGCCAGCAGCCCTTCCCGCGGGGTGGGCACAGATACGCAGTATTTT	CASSPSRGVGTDTQYF
TRBJ1-2	TRBD1	-	TRBV6-5	TGTGCCAGCACCGGACAGGGGGCTTTGGATGGCTACACCTTC	CASTGQGALDGYTF
TRBJ2-2	-	-	TRBV12-5	TGTGCTAGTGGTATCAGGATATCGGCCGGGGAGCTGTTTTTT	CASGIRISAGELFF
TRBJ1-5	-	-	TRBV7-8	TGTGCCAGCAGCTTAGCGCCAGGGTTGGGTCAGCCCCAGCATTTT	CASSLAPGLGQPQHF
TRBJ2-1	TRBD2	-	TRBV15	TGTGCCACCAGCAGAGAAGGACTAGATTCCTACAATGAGCAGTTCTTC	CATSREGLDSYNEQFF
TRBJ2-6	-	-	TRBV24-1	TGTGCCACCAGTGATATTGGAGGGCCGGGGGGGGCCAACGTCCTGACTTTC	CATSDIGGPGGANVLTF
TRBJ1-2	TRBD1	-	TRBV7-3	TGTGCCAGCAGCTTGTCCGGACAGGGGAGCTATGGCTACACCTTC	CASSLSGQGSYGYTF
TRBJ2-5	TRBD2	-	TRBV2	TGTGCCAGCAGGACTGGGGCTAGCGGGGGGTCCCCGGGGACCCAGTACTTC	CASRTGASGGSPGTQYF
TRBJ1-6	-	-	TRBV27	TGTGCCAGCAGTGCGGGTCCCATCTCACTCTCCTATAATTCACCCCTCCACTTT	CASSAGPISLSYNSPLHF
TRBJ1-3	-	-	TRBV7-2	TGTGCCAGCAGCTTTCTTGGAAACACCATATATTTT	CASSFLGNTIYF
TRBJ1-5	TRBD1	-	TRBV9	TGTGCCAGCAGCCCGACAGGGGGCAACAATCAGCCCCAGCATTTT	CASSPTGGNNQPQHF
TRBJ2-2	-	-	TRBV4-1	TGCGCCAGCAGCCAAGATATAAGACCACCGGGCACCGGGGAGCTGTTTTTT	CASSQDIRPPGTGELFF
TRBJ2-3	-	-	TRBV27	TGTGCCAGCAGTCGGACCGGGACATCGGGCACAGCTACGCAGTATTTT	CASSRTGTSGTATQYF
TRBJ2-7	TRBD1	few	TRBV29-1	TGCAGCGTTGCACAGGGGGCTTACGAGCAGTACTTC	CSVAQGAYEQYF
TRBJ2-3	TRBD1	-	TRBV28	TGTGCCAGCAGCCCGGGACAGAAATTCGTTACGCAGTATTTT	CASSPGQKFVTQYF
TRBJ2-2	TRBD2	-	TRBV2	TGTGCCAGAGGGATGGCAGGGCGCGGGGGGCTTACCGGGGAGCTGTTTTTT	CARGMAGRGGLTGELFF
TRBJ1-2	-	-	TRBV10-3	TGTGCCATCAGTGCCCAGGACTATGGCTACACCTTC	CAISAQDYGYTF
TRBJ2-1	-	-	TRBV19	TGTGCCAGTACCCGCAAGAGGCGACAGACAGCCAATGAGCAGTTCTTC	CASTRKRRQTANEQFF
TRBJ2-7	TRBD1	-	TRBV4-1	TGCGCCAGCAGCCCACAGACAGGGAACTACGAGCAGTACTTC	CASSPQTGNYEQYF
TRBJ1-1	-	-	TRBV7-3	TGTGCCAGCAGCCGTAAAAGAGAAAACGGAGGGCCTGAAGCTTTCTTT	CASSRKRENGGPEAFF
TRBJ2-7	-	-	TRBV20-1	TGCAGTGCTATTGACCCTGGACAGCTATACGAGCAGTACTTC	CSAIDPGQLYEQYF
TRBJ1-1	-	-	TRBV18	TGTGCCAGCTCACCAGACGGGGGTAGGAACACTGAAGCTTTCTTT	CASSPDGGRNTEAFF
TRBJ2-1	-	once	TRBV28	TGTGCCAGCGAAAGCGGAAAAGGTTCCTACAATGAGCAGTTCTTC	CASESGKGSYNEQFF
TRBJ1-2	TRBD1	-	TRBV5-1	TGCGCCAGCAGCTTGTGGGGACAGGGTGCGGGCTACACCTTC	CASSLWGQGAGYTF
TRBJ2-4	TRBD1	-	TRBV7-9	TGTGCCAGCAGCTTAGGGACAGGGTTCGGTAACATTCAGTACTTT	CASSLGTGFGNIQYF
TRBJ1-3	TRBD1	-	TRBV2	TGTGCCAGCAGACTAGGGACAGTTGCTGCTGGAAACACCATATATTTT	CASRLGTVAAGNTIYF
TRBJ2-7	TRBD1	-	TRBV5-5	TGTGCCAGCAGCGGATGGACAGGGGGCCCCAACGAGCAGTACTTC	CASSGWTGGPNEQYF
TRBJ2-5	-	-	TRBV5-1	TGCGCCAGCAGCTTGGGGCGGGGCTCGTCCCAAGAGACCCAGTACTTC	CASSLGRGSSQETQYF
TRBJ1-1	-	once	TRBV10-3	TGTGCCATCAGTACCAGGGAGAACACTGAAGCTTTCTTT	CAISTRENTEAFF
TRBJ2-2	-	-	TRBV5-4	TGTGCCAGCAGCGGGGCGGACACCCGAAACACCGGGGAGCTGTTTTTT	CASSGADTRNTGELFF
TRBJ1-1	TRBD1	few	TRBV2	TGTGCCAGCAGAAATACAGGGGGAAGGACTGAAGCTTTCTTT	CASRNTGGRTEAFF
TRBJ1-5	-	few	TRBV28	TGTGCCAGCAGTTCCCCGGGAGTTCAGCCCCAGCATTTT	CASSSPGVQPQHF
TRBJ2-7	-	once	TRBV7-9	TGTGCCAGCAGCGGAGACTCCTACGAGCAGTACTTC	CASSGDSYEQYF
TRBJ1-2	-	-	TRBV19	TGTGCCAGTAGTCGGGGGGACGGCCTCTATGGCTACACCTTC	CASSRGDGLYGYTF
TRBJ2-5	TRBD2	-	TRBV18	TGTGCCAGCTCACCAAGTAGCGGGGGACAAGAGACCCAGTACTTC	CASSPSSGGQETQYF
TRBJ2-5	TRBD1	-	TRBV6-5	TGTGCCAGCAGTTCCCCACAGGGGGACGGGCCGAAGACCCAGTACTTC	CASSSPQGDGPKTQYF
TRBJ2-7	TRBD2	-	TRBV18	TGTGCCAGCTCACTAGGGACTAGCTCCTACGAGCAGTACTTC	CASSLGTSSYEQYF